The sequence of this T cell receptor (beta chain) was determined in a study of TIL therapy for anti-PD-1-resistant metastatic lung cancer. Regarding the study as a whole: Treatment-naive, never-smoker and oncogene-addicted patients were overrepresented in this highly selected cohort.

Germline V gives CDR1 SGHRS, CDR2 YFSETQ. With 6 bases removed from V and 1 base from J, the gap between germline ends came to 13 bases. This CDR3 region has 15 residues. Comment on this clone: Its antigen remains unknown.

Sequencing used immunoSEQ v3. Repertoires were generated with immunoSEQ multiplex PCR, while TCRdb's copy carries only in-frame clones and drops some. Here the sample spans 20,000 to 30,000 clones, roughly 69% being singletons. Time point noted: pre-treatment sample, taken before nivolumab and TIL therapy. Pleural nodules or supraclavicular lymph nodes made up most of the excised metastases sampled. Progressing patients received lymphodepletion, expanded TIL infusion and IL-2. Adults with stage 4 NSCLC were enrolled in a phase I trial. This TCR came from a woman aged 30-85 years with non-small cell lung cancer. This sequence joins TRBV5-1 and TRBJ2-2; D could derive from TRBD1 or TRBD2 (5 bases each). Sequenced here: tumor tissue, sampled at baseline. CDR3 amino acids: CASIPGTVNTGELFF. The CDR3 DNA sequence: TGCGCCAGCATACCCGGGACCGTGAACACCGGGGAGCTGTTTTTT.